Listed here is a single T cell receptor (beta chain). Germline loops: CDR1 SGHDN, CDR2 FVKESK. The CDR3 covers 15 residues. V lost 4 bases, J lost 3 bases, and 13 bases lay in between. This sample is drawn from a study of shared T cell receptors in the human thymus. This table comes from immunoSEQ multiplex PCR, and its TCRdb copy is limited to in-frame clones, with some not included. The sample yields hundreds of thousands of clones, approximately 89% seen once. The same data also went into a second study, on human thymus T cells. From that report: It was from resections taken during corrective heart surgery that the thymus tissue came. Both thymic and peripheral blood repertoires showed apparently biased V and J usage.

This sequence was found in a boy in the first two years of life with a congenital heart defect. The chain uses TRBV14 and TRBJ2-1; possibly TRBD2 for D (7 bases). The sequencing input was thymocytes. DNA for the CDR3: TGTGCCAGCAGCCCCTGGGGGGGGCGCTACAATGAGCAGTTCTTC. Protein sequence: CASSPWGGRYNEQFF.